Listed below are T cell receptor beta chains from one sample, sequenced in a study of radiotherapy plus CTLA-4 blockade in lung cancer. TCRdb's copy holds only in-frame clones and misses some; the assay was immunoSEQ multiplex PCR. The profile shows under 70,000 clones, roughly 77% of them singletons. The sample here was peripheral blood, taken from a patient treated with radiotherapy plus ipilimumab. Receptors originate from a human donor with non-small cell lung cancer who had a complete response to radiotherapy plus ipilimumab. Both conserved end residues are part of each CDR3. D genes are given only for firm matches. Clone size, where shown, is once, few, many, or a class for clones that have expanded.

>-|TRBV2|TRBJ2-5|-
CASSENRALQETQYF
TGTGCCAGCAGTGAAAACAGAGCCCTCCAAGAGACCCAGTACTTC
>-|TRBV7-2|TRBJ2-1|-
CASSITRGYYNEQFF
TGTGCCAGCAGCATCACCCGCGGTTACTACAATGAGCAGTTCTTC
>-|TRBV9|TRBJ1-6|-
CASSAGDSPLHF
TGTGCCAGCAGCGCAGGGGATTCACCCCTCCACTTT
>-|TRBV7-9|TRBJ1-1|-
CASSLVQGHEAFF
TGTGCCAGCAGCCTGGTACAGGGTCATGAAGCTTTCTTT
>TRBD2|TRBV19|TRBJ2-7|-
CASSITRGGGYEQYF
TGTGCCAGTAGTATCACCCGGGGGGGAGGATACGAGCAGTACTTC
>TRBD1|TRBV7-2|TRBJ1-2|-
CASSVPGQTNYGYTF
TGTGCCAGCAGCGTGCCGGGACAGACGAACTATGGCTACACCTTC
>-|TRBV5-4|TRBJ1-3|few
CASSLYEGRTGNTIYF
TGTGCCAGCAGCTTGTATGAGGGGAGAACTGGAAACACCATATATTTT
>TRBD1|TRBV28|TRBJ1-4|-
CASRRQGARPNEKLFF
TGTGCCAGCAGAAGACAGGGGGCGAGACCTAATGAAAAACTGTTTTTT
>-|TRBV5-1|TRBJ2-7|few
CASSLDYEQYF
TGCGCCAGCAGCTTGGACTACGAGCAGTACTTC
>TRBD1|TRBV13|TRBJ2-1|-
CASSSWGQENNEQFF
TGTGCCAGCAGCTCCTGGGGACAGGAAAACAATGAGCAGTTCTTC
>-|TRBV18|TRBJ1-5|-
CASSPFKGNQPQHF
TGTGCCAGCTCACCATTTAAGGGCAATCAGCCCCAGCATTTT
>-|TRBV12-5|TRBJ2-3|-
CASGQLLGDTQYF
TGTGCTAGTGGCCAACTTCTGGGGGATACGCAGTATTTT
>-|TRBV14|TRBJ1-4|few
CASSQDWGSNEKLFF
TGTGCCAGCAGCCAAGATTGGGGATCTAATGAAAAACTGTTTTTT
>TRBD1|TRBV5-4|TRBJ1-2|-
CASSPTGGGSNYGYTF
TGTGCCAGCAGCCCGACAGGGGGTGGTTCCAACTATGGCTACACCTTC
>TRBD2|TRBV5-1|TRBJ2-6|-
CASSFLAGGGANVLTF
TGCGCCAGCAGCTTTCTAGCGGGAGGTGGGGCCAACGTCCTGACTTTC
>-|TRBV6-1|TRBJ2-1|-
CASSERWGSSSYNEQFF
TGTGCCAGCAGTGAAAGATGGGGCAGCTCCTCCTACAATGAGCAGTTCTTC
>-|TRBV29-1|TRBJ2-5|-
CSVRVPEFQETQYF
TGCAGCGTGAGGGTGCCCGAATTCCAAGAGACCCAGTACTTC
>-|TRBV11-1|TRBJ2-1|-
CASSSDRVNEQFF
TGTGCCAGCAGCTCGGACAGAGTCAATGAGCAGTTCTTC
>-|TRBV11-2|TRBJ2-1|-
CASSLVGGAGPNEQFF
TGTGCCAGCAGCTTAGTAGGGGGGGCTGGGCCGAATGAGCAGTTCTTC
>TRBD2|TRBV19|TRBJ2-3|once
CASSISGISTDTQYF
TGTGCCAGTAGTATCAGCGGGATTAGCACAGATACGCAGTATTTT
>-|TRBV2|TRBJ1-1|-
CASLRGGENTEAFF
TGTGCCAGTCTTAGGGGAGGGGAGAACACTGAAGCTTTCTTT
>-|TRBV28|TRBJ1-2|-
CAFGSEDGYGYTF
-
>-|TRBV20-1|TRBJ1-3|-
CSASVESTIYF
TGCAGTGCTAGTGTGGAATCCACCATATATTTT
>-|TRBV18|TRBJ1-1|-
CASSLPTVNTEAFF
TGTGCCAGCTCACTCCCGACAGTAAACACTGAAGCTTTCTTT
>-|TRBV6-6|TRBJ1-5|-
CASSYSMGGTYQPQHF
TGTGCCAGCAGTTACTCCATGGGTGGGACGTATCAGCCCCAGCATTTT
>-|TRBV7-2|TRBJ2-3|-
CASSRNRAVSTDTQYF
TGTGCCAGCAGCCGGAACAGAGCAGTTAGCACAGATACGCAGTATTTT